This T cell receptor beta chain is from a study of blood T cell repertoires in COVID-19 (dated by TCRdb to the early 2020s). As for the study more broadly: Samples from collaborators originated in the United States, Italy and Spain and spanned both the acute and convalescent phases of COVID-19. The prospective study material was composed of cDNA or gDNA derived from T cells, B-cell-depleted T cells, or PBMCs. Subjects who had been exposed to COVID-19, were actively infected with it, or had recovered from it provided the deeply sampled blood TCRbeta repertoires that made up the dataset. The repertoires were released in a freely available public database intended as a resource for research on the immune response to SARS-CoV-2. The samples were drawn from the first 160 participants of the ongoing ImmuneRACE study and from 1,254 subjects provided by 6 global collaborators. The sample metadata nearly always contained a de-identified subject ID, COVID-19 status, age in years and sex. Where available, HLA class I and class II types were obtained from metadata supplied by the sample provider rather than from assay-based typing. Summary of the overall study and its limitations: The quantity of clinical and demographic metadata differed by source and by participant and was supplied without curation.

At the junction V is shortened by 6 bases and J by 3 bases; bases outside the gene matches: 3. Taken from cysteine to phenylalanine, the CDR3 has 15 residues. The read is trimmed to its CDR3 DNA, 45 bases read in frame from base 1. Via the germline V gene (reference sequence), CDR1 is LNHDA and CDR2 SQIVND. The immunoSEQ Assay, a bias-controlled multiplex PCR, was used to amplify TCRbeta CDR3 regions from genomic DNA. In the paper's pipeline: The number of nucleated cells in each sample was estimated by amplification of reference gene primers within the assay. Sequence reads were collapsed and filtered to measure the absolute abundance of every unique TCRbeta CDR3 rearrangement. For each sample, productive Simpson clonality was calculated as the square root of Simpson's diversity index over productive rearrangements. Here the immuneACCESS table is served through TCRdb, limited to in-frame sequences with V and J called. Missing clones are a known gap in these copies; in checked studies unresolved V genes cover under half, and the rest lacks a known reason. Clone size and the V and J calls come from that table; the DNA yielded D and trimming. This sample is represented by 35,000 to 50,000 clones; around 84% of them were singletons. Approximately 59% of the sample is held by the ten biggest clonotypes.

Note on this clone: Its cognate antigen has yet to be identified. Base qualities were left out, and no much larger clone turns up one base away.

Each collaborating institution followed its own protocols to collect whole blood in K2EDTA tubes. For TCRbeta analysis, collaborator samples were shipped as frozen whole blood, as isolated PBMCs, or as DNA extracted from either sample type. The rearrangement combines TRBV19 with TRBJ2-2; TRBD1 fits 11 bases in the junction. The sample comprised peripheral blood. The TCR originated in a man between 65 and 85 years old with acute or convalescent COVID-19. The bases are TGTGCCAGTAGCCCGGGACAGGGGGACACCGGGGAGCTGTTTTTT. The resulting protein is CASSPGQGDTGELFF.